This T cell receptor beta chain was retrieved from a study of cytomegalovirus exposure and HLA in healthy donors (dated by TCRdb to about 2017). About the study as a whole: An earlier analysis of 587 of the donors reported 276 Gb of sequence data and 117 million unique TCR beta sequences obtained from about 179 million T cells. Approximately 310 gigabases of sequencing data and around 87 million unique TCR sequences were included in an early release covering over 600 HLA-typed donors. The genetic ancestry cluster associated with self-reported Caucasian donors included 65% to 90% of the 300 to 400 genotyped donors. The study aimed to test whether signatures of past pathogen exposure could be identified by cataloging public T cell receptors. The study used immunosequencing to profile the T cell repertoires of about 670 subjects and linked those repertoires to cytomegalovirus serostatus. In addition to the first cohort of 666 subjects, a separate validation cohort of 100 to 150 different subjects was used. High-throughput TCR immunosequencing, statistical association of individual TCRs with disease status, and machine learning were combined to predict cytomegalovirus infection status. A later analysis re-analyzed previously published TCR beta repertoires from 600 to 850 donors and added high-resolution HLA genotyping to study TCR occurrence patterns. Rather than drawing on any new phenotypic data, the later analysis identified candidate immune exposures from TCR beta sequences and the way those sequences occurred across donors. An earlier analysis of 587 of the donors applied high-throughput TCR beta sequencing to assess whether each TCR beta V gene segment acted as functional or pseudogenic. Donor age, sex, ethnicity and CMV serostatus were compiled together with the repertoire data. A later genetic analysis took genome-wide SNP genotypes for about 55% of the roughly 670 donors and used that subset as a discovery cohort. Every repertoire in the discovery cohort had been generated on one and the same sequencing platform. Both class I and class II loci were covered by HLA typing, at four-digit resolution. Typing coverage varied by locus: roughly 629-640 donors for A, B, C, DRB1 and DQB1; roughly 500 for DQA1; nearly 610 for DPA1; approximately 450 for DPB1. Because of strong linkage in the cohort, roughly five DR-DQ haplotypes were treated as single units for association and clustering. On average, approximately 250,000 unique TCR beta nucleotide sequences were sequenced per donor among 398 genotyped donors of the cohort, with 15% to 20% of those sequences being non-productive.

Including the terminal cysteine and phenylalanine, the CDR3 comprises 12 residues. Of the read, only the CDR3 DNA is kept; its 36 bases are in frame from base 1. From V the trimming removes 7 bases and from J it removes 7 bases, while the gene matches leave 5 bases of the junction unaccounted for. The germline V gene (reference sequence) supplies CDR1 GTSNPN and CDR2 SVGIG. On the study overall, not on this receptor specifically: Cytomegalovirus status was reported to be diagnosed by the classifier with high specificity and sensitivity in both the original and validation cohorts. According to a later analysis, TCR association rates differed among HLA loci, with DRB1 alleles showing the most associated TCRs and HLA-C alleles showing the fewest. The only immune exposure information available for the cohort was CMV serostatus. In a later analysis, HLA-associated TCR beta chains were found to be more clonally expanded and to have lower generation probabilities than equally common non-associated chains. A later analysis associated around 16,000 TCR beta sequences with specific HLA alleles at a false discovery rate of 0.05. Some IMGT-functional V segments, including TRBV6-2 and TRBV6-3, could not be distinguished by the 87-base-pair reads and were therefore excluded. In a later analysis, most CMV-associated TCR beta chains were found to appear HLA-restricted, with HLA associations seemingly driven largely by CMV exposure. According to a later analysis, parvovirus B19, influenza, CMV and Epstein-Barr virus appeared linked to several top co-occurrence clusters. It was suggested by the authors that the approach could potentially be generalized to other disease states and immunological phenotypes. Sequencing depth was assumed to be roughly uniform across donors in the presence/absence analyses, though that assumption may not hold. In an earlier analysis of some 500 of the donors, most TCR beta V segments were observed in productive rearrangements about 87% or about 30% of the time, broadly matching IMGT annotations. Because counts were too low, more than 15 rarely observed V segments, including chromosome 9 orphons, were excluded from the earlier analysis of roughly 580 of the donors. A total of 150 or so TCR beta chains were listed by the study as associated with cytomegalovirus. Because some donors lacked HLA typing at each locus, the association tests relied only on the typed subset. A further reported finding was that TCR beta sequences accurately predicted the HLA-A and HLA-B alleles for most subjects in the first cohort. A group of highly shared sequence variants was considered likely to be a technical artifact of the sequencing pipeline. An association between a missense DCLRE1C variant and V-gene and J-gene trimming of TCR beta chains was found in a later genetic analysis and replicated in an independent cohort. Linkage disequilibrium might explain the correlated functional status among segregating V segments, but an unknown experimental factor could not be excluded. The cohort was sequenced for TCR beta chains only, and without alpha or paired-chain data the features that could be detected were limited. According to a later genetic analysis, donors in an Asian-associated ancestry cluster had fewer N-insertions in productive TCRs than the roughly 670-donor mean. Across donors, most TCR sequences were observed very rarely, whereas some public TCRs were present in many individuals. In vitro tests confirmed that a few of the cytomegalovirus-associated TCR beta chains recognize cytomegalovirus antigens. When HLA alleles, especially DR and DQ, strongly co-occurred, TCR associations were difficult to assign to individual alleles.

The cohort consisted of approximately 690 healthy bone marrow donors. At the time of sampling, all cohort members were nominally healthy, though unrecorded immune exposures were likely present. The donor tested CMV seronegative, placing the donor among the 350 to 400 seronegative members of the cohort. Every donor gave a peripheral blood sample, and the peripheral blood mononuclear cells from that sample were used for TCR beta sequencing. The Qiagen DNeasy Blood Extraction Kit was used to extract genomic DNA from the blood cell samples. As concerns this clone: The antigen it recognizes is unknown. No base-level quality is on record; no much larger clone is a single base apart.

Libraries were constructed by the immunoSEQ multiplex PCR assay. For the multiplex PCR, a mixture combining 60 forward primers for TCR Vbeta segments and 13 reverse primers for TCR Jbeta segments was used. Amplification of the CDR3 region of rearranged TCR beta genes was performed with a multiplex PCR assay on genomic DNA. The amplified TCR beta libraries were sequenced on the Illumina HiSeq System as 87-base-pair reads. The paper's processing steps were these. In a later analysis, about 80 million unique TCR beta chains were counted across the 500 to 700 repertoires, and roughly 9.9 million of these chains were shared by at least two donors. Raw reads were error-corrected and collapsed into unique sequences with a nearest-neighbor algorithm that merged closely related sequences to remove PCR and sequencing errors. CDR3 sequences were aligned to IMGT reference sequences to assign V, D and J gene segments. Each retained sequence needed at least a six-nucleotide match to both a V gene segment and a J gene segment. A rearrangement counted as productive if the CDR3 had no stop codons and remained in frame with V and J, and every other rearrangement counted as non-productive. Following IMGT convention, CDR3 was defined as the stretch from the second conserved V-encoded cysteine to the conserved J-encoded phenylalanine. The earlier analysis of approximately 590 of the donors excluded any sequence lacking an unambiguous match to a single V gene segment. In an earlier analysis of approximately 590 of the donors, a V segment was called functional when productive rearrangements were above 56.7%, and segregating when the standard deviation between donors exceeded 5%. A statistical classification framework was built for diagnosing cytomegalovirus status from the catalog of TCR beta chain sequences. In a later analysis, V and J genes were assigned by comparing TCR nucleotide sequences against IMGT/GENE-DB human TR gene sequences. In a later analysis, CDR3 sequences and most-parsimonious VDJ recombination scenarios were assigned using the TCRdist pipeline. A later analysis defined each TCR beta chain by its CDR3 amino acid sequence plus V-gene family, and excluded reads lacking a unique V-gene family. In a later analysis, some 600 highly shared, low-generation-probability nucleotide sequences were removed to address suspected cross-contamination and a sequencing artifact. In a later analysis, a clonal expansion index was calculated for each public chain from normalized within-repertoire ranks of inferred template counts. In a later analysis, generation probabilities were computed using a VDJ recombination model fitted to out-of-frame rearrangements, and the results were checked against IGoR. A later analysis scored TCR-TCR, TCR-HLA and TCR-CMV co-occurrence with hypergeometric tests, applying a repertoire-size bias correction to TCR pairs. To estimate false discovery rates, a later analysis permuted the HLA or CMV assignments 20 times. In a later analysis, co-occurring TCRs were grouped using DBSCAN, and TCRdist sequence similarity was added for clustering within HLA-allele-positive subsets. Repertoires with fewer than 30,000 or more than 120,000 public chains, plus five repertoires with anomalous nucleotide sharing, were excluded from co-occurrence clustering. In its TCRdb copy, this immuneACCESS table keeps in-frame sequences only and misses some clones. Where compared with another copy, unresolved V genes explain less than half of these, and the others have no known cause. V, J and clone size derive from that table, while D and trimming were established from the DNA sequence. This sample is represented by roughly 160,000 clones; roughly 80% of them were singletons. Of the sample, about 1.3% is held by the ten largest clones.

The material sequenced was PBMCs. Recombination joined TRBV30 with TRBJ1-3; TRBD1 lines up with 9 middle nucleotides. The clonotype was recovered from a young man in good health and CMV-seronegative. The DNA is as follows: TGTGCCTCTTCGACAGGGGGGAACACCATATATTTT. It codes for CASSTGGNTIYF.